Below, one TCR beta chain is given with its context. The antigen is not known. From germline, CDR1 is SNHLY and CDR2 FYNNEI. V lost 3 bases, J lost 4 bases, and 9 bases lay in between. CDR3 length equals 13 residues. Measured with immunoSEQ multiplex PCR; TCRdb has only the in-frame clones, and not every one. Found here are approximately 79,000 clones, 80% to 90% of them singletons; the top ten hold about 16%. The data belong to a study of T cell responses to AZD1222 COVID-19 vaccine. General study findings and limits: Spike was spanned by vaccine-associated CD4 TCRs, which were dominant at 160-218 and 743-854.

The source is an adult in good health. The V and J genes are TRBV2 and TRBJ1-2; the D is unclear. The sequencing used peripheral blood, collected on day 0 of AZD1222 vaccination. The CDR3 bases are TGTGCCAGCAGTGATCTGGGAACCTATGGCTACACCTTC. Protein sequence: CASSDLGTYGYTF.